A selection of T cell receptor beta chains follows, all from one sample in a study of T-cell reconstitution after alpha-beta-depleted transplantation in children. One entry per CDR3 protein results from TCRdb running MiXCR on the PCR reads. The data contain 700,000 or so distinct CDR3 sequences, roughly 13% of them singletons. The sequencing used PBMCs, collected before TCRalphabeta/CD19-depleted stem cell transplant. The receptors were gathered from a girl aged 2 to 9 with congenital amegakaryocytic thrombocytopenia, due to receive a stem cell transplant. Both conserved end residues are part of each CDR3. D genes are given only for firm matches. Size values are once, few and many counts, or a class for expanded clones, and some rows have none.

DNA: TGTGCCAGCGCGCCAAACCAAGAGACCCAGTACTTC
CDR3: CASAPNQETQYF
size: many
length: 12
D: -
J: TRBJ2-5
V: TRBV27

DNA: TGTGCCAGCAGTCGCAGGGGTCGCAGTGAAAAACTGTTTTTT
CDR3: CASSRRGRSEKLFF
size: many
length: 14
D: -
J: TRBJ1-4
V: TRBV7-9

DNA: TGCGCCAGCAGGCCGGGACTAGAGGTCTACGAGCAGTACTTC
CDR3: CASRPGLEVYEQYF
size: many
length: 14
D: TRBD2
J: TRBJ2-7
V: TRBV5-1

DNA: TGTGCCAGCAGCCCTAGCGCTAGCTCCTACAATGAGCAGTTCTTC
CDR3: CASSPSASSYNEQFF
size: many
length: 15
D: -
J: TRBJ2-1
V: TRBV7-6

DNA: TGTGCCAGCAGCTTAGAGGCTGGGATCTACGAGCAGTACTTC
CDR3: CASSLEAGIYEQYF
size: -
length: 14
D: -
J: TRBJ2-7
V: TRBV7-6

DNA: TGCGCCAGCAGCTTGGCCGTGGGCGGGACGGGGGGTGTTGATGAGCAGTTCTTC
CDR3: CASSLAVGGTGGVDEQFF
size: -
length: 18
D: TRBD2
J: TRBJ2-1
V: TRBV5-1

DNA: TGCAGCGTTGTGCCGACAGGGTGGCAAGAGACCCAGTACTTC
CDR3: CSVVPTGWQETQYF
size: many
length: 14
D: TRBD1
J: TRBJ2-5
V: TRBV29-1

DNA: TGCAGTGCTAGGGGACTAGCGGGAGTCTCGGGGGAGCTGTTTTTT
CDR3: CSARGLAGVSGELFF
size: many
length: 15
D: TRBD2
J: TRBJ2-2
V: TRBV20-1

DNA: TGCGCCAGCAGCTTGGTACTAGCGGGCTCCACCGGGGAGCTGTTTTTT
CDR3: CASSLVLAGSTGELFF
size: many
length: 16
D: TRBD2
J: TRBJ2-2
V: TRBV5-1

DNA: TGTGCCAGCAGTTTTGGTCATCAGCCCCAGCATTTT
CDR3: CASSFGHQPQHF
size: once
length: 12
D: -
J: TRBJ1-5
V: TRBV12-3/TRBV12-4

DNA: TGTGCCAGCAGCTTTCTCCTGACCCAGTACTTC
CDR3: CASSFLLTQYF
size: many
length: 11
D: -
J: TRBJ2-5
V: TRBV5-8

DNA: TGTGCCAGCAGCCCCGGACAGGGGGCTCAGTATGGCTACACCTTC
CDR3: CASSPGQGAQYGYTF
size: -
length: 15
D: TRBD1
J: TRBJ1-2
V: TRBV5-4

DNA: TGCGCCAGCAGCTTAAGTCCGGTAGCGGGCACTGAAGCTTTCTTT
CDR3: CASSLSPVAGTEAFF
size: many
length: 15
D: -
J: TRBJ1-1
V: TRBV5-1

DNA: TGCAGCGTTGAAGGGCACCGGAAGAATGAGCAGTTCTTC
CDR3: CSVEGHRKNEQFF
size: few
length: 13
D: -
J: TRBJ2-1
V: TRBV29-1

DNA: TGCGCCAGCAGCTTTCCTAGCGGGAGGCCCTCCTCTGGGTCGCAGTATTTT
CDR3: CASSFPSGRPSSGSQYF
size: -
length: 17
D: TRBD2
J: TRBJ2-3
V: TRBV5-1

DNA: TGTGCCAGCACTCCAAAGGGAGGCGAGCAGTTCTTC
CDR3: CASTPKGGEQFF
size: many
length: 12
D: -
J: TRBJ2-1
V: TRBV6-6

DNA: TGTGCCAGCAGTCCGGACAGGCCCACTCATTATGGCTACACCTTC
CDR3: CASSPDRPTHYGYTF
size: -
length: 15
D: TRBD1
J: TRBJ1-2
V: TRBV27

DNA: TGTGCCAGCAGCCCTCAGCCGTATCAGCCCCAGCATTTT
CDR3: CASSPQPYQPQHF
size: few
length: 13
D: -
J: TRBJ1-5
V: TRBV7-8

DNA: TGTGCCAGCATTGGCCAGGAGGGCAGGGGTGAGCAGTTCTTC
CDR3: CASIGQEGRGEQFF
size: -
length: 14
D: -
J: TRBJ2-1
V: TRBV3-1

DNA: TGTGCCAGCGGCTGGCAACAAGAGACCCAGTACTTC
CDR3: CASGWQQETQYF
size: many
length: 12
D: -
J: TRBJ2-5
V: TRBV12-3/TRBV12-4

DNA: TGCTGTGCTAGAGATCTCGCGGCAGCGGGAGGGCCCGATACGCAGTATTTT
CDR3: CCARDLAAAGGPDTQYF
size: few
length: 17
D: TRBD2
J: TRBJ2-3
V: TRBV20-1

DNA: TGTGCCAGCAGGAACAAGGACAGGGGCGCAGATACGCAGTATTTT
CDR3: CASRNKDRGADTQYF
size: -
length: 15
D: TRBD1
J: TRBJ2-3
V: TRBV12-3/TRBV12-4

DNA: TGTGCCAGCAGCGTAGGAGGAGGGGCCTCCTACAATGAGCAGTTCTTC
CDR3: CASSVGGGASYNEQFF
size: many
length: 16
D: -
J: TRBJ2-1
V: TRBV9

DNA: TGTGCCAGCAGCGTTACCGGGACAGGGAAGACCCAGTACTTC
CDR3: CASSVTGTGKTQYF
size: -
length: 14
D: TRBD1
J: TRBJ2-5
V: TRBV7-7

DNA: TGTGCCAGCAGCCCGTTAGCCGGGTCCCGCGTCGAGCAGTTCTTC
CDR3: CASSPLAGSRVEQFF
size: few
length: 15
D: -
J: TRBJ2-1
V: TRBV7-9